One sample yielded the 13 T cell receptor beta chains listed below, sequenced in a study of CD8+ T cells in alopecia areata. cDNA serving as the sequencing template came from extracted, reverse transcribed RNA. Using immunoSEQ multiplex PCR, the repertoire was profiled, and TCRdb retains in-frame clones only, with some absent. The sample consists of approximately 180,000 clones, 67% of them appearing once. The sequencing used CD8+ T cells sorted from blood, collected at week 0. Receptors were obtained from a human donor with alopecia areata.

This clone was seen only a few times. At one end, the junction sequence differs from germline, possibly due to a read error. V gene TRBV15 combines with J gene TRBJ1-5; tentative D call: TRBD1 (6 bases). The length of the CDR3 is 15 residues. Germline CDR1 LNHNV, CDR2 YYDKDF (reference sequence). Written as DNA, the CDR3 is TGTGCCACCAGCACACGAGTGGGGGGCAAGCAGCCCCAGCATTTT. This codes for CATSTRVGGKQPQHF.

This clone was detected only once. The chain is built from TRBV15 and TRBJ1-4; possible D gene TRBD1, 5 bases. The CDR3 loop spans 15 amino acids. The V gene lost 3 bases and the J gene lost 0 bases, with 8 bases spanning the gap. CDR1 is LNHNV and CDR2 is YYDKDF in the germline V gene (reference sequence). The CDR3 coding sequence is TGTGCCACCAGCAGGTCGACAGCAACTAATGAAAAACTGTTTTTT. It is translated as CATSRSTATNEKLFF.

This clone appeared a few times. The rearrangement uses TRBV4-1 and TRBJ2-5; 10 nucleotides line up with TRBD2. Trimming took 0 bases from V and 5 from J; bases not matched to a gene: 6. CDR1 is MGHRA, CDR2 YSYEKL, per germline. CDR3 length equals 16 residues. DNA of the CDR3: TGCGCCAGCAGCCAAGAACGGACTAGCGGTTTCGAGACCCAGTACTTC. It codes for CASSQERTSGFETQYF.

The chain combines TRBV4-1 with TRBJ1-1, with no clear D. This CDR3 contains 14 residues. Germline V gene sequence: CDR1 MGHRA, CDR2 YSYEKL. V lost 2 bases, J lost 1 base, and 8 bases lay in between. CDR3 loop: CASSQTLSNTEAFF. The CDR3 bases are TGCGCCAGCAGCCAAACTTTGTCGAACACTGAAGCTTTCTTT.

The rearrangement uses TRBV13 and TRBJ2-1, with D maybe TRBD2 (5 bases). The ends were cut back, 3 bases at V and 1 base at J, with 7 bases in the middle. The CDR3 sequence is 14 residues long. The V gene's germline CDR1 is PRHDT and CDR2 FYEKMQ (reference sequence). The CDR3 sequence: CASSFGLSYNEQFF. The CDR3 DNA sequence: TGTGCCAGCAGCTTTGGACTTTCCTACAATGAGCAGTTCTTC.

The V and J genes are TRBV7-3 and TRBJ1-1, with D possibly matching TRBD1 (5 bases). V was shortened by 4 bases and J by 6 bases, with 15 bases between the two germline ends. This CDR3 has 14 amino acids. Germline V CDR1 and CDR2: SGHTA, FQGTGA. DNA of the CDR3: TGTGCCAGCAGCTGGGGAGGGGCGAGTGCTGAAGCTTTCTTT. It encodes CASSWGGASAEAFF.

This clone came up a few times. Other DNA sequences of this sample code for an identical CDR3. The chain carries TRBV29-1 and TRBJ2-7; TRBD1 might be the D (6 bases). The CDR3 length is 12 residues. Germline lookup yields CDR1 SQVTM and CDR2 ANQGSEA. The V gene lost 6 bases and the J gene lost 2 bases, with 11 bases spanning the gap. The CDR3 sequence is CSVATGTYEQYF. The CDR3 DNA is TGCAGCGTGGCGACAGGTACCTACGAGCAGTACTTC.

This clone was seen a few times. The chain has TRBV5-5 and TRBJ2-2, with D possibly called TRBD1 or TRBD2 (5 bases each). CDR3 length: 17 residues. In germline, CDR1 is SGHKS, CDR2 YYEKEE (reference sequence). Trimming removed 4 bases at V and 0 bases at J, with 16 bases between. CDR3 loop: CASSRGRERTNTGELFF. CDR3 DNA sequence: TGTGCCAGCAGCCGCGGCAGGGAGCGGACGAACACCGGGGAGCTGTTTTTT.

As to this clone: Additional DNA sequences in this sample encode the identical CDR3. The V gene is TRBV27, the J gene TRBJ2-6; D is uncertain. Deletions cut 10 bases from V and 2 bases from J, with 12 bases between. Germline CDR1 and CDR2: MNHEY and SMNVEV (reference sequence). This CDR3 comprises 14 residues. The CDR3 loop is CATRLGTGANVLTF. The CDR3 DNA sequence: TGTGCCACCCGCTTGGGAACTGGGGCCAACGTCCTGACTTTC.

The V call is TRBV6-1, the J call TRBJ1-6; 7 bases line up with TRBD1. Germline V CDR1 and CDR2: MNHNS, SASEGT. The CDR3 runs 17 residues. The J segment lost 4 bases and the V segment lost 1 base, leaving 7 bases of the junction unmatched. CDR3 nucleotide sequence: TGTGCCAGCAGTGAAGGGGCAGGGGGTAGTTATAATTCACCCCTCCACTTT. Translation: CASSEGAGGSYNSPLHF.

The CDR3 here is CASSLGRFREQYF. The CDR3 DNA is TGTGCCAGCAGCTTAGGCAGGTTTCGCGAGCAGTACTTC. The chain combines TRBV13 with TRBJ2-7; D gene unclear. Deletions cut 0 bases from V and 6 bases from J, with 9 bases between. This CDR3 comprises 13 residues. Germline CDR1 and CDR2: PRHDT and FYEKMQ (reference sequence).

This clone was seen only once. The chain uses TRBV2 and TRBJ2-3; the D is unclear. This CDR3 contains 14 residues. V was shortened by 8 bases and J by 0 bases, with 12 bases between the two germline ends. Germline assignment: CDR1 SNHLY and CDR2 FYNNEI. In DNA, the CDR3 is TGTGCCAGCCACAAGGGCGGCAGCACAGATACGCAGTATTTT. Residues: CASHKGGSTDTQYF.

The DNA of the CDR3 is TGCGCCAGCAGAATCGGAAACGAGCAGTACTTC. Residues: CASRIGNEQYF. J is TRBJ2-7 and V is TRBV5-1; D is unresolved. From germline, CDR1 is SGHRS and CDR2 YFSETQ. V was cut by 5 bases and J by 5 bases, with 8 bases left in between. The CDR3 covers 11 residues.